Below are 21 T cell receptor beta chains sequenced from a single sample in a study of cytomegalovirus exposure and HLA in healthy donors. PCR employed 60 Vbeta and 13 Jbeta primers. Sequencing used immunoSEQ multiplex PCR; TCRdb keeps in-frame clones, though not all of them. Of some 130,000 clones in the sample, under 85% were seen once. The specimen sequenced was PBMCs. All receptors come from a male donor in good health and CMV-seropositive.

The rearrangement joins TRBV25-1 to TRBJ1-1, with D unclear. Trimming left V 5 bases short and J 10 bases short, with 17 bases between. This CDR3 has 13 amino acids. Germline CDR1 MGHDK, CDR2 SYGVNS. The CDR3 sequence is CASSSLSGYGAFF. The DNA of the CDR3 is TGTGCCAGCAGTTCGCTTTCGGGGTATGGAGCTTTCTTT.

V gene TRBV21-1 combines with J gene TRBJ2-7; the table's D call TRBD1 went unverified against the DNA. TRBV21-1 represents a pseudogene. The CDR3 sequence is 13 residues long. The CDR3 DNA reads TGTGCCAGCAGCCAGGGGGCGTTATACGAGCAGTACTTC. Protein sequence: CASSQGALYEQYF.

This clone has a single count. The CDR3 protein is CASSYDQGNGYTF. The CDR3 DNA sequence: TGTGCCAGCAGTTACGACCAGGGGAATGGCTACACCTTC. V is TRBV6-6 and J is TRBJ1-2, with TRBD1 as a possible D gene (6 bases). Deletions cut 2 bases from V and 6 bases from J, with 10 bases between. CDR1 is MNHNY, CDR2 SVGAGI, per germline (reference sequence). The CDR3 is 13 residues long.

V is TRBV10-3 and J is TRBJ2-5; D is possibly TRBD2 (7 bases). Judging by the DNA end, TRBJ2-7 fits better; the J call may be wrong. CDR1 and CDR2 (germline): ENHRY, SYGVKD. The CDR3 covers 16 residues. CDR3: CAISGGGLGETYEQYF. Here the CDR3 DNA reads TGTGCCATCAGTGGGGGGGGCTTGGGGGAAACCTACGAGCAGTACTTC.

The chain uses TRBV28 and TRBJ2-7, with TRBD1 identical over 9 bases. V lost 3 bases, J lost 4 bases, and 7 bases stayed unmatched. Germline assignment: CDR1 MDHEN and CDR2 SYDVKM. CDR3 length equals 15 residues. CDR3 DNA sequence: TGTGCCAGCAGTTTTGGGGACAGGGATCGATACGAGCAGTACTTC. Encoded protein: CASSFGDRDRYEQYF.

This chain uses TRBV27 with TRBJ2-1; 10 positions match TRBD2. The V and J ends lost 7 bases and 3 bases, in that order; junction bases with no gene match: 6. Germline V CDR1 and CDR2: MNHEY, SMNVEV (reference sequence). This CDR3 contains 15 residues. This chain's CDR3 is CASTPSGRGYNEQFF. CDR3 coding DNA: TGTGCCAGCACCCCTAGCGGGAGAGGCTACAATGAGCAGTTCTTC.

This CDR3 reads CASSRVGETGELFF. The CDR3 bases are TGTGCCAGCAGCCGAGTAGGGGAAACCGGGGAGCTGTTTTTT. V usage is TRBV5-8 and J usage is TRBJ2-2; tentative D call: TRBD1 (5 bases). This CDR3 spans 14 amino acids. Germline values: CDR1 SGHTS, CDR2 YDEGEE. Trimming removed 4 bases at V and 5 bases at J, with 12 bases between.

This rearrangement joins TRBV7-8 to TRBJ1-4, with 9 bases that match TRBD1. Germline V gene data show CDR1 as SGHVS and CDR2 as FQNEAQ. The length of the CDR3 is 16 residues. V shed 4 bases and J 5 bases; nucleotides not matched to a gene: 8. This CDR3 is CASSSRTGVLNEKLFF. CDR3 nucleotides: TGTGCCAGCAGCTCCCGGACAGGGGTATTAAATGAAAAACTGTTTTTT.

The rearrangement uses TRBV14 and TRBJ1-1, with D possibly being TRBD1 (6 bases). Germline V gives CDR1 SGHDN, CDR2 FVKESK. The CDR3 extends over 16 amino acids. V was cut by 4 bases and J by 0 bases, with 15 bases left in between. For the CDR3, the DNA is TGTGCCAGCAGCCTATCAGGGGAGGGGCTGAACACTGAAGCTTTCTTT. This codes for CASSLSGEGLNTEAFF.

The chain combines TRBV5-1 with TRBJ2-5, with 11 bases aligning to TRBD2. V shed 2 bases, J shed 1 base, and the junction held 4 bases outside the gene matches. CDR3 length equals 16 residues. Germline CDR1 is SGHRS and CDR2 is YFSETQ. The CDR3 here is CASSFASGRSQETQYF. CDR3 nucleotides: TGCGCCAGCAGCTTTGCTAGCGGGAGGTCCCAAGAGACCCAGTACTTC.

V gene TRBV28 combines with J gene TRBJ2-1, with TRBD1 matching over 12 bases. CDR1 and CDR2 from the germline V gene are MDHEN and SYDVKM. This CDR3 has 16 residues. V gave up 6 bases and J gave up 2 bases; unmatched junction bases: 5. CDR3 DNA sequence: TGTGCCAGCAGCTCCGGGACAGGGGGCACCTACAATGAGCAGTTCTTC. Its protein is CASSSGTGGTYNEQFF.

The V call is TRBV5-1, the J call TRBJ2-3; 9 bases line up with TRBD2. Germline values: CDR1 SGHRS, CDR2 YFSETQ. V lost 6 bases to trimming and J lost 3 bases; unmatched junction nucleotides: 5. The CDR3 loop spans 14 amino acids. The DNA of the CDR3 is TGCGCCAGCAAGGTGGCGGGAGGGACAGATACGCAGTATTTT. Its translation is CASKVAGGTDTQYF.

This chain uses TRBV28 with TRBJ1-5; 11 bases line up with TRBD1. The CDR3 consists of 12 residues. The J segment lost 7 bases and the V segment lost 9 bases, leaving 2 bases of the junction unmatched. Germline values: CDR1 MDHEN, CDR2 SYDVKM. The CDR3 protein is CARGTGGQPQHF. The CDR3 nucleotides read TGTGCCAGGGGGACAGGGGGGCAGCCCCAGCATTTT.

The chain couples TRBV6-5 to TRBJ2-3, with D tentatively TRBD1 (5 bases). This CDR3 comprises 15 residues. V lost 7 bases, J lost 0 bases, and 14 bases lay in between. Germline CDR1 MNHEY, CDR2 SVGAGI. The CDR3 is CASNKGESSTDTQYF. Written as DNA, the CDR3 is TGTGCCAGCAACAAAGGGGAATCAAGCACAGATACGCAGTATTTT.

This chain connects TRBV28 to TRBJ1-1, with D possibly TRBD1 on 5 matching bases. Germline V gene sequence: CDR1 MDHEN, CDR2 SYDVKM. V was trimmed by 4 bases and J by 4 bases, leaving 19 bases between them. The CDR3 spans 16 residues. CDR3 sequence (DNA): TGTGCCAGCAGTTCCCACGTTTTAGACAGCCTCACTGAAGCTTTCTTT. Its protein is CASSSHVLDSLTEAFF.

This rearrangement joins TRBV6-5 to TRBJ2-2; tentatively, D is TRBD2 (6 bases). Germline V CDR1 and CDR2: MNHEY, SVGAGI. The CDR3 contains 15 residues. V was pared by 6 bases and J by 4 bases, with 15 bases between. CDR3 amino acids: CASSRRLVSTGELFF. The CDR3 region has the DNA TGTGCCAGCAGCCGCCGACTAGTAAGCACCGGGGAGCTGTTTTTT.

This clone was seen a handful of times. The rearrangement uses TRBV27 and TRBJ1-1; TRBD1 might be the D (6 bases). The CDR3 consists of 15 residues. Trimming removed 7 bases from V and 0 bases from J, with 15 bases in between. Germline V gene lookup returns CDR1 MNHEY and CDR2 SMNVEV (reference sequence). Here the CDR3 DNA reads TGTGCCAGCAAGGACAGTCGATACATGAACACTGAAGCTTTCTTT. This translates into CASKDSRYMNTEAFF.

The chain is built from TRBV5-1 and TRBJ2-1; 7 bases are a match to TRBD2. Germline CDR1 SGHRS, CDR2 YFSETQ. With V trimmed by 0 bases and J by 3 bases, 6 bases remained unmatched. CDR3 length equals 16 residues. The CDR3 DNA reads TGCGCCAGCAGCTTGGCCAGGACTAGAGACTACAATGAGCAGTTCTTC. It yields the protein CASSLARTRDYNEQFF.

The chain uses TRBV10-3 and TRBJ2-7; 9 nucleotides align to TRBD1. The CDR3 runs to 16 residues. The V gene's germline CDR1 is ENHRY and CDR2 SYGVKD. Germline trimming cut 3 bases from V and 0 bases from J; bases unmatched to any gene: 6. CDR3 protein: CAISERQGVSSYEQYF. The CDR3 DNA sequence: TGTGCCATCAGTGAAAGACAGGGGGTAAGCTCCTACGAGCAGTACTTC.

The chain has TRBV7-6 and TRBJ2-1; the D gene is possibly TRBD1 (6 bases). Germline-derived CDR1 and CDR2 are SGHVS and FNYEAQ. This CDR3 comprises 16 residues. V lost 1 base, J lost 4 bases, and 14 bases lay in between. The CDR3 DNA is TGTGCCAGCAGCTTAGGACAGGCGCAAATTTACAATGAGCAGTTCTTC. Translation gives CASSLGQAQIYNEQFF.

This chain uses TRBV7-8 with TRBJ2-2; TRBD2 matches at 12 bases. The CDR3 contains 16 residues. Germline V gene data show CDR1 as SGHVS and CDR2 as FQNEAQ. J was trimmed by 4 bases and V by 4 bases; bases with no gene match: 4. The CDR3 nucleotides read TGTGCCAGCAGCTCCAGACTAGCGGGGGTCACCGGGGAGCTGTTTTTT. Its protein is CASSSRLAGVTGELFF.